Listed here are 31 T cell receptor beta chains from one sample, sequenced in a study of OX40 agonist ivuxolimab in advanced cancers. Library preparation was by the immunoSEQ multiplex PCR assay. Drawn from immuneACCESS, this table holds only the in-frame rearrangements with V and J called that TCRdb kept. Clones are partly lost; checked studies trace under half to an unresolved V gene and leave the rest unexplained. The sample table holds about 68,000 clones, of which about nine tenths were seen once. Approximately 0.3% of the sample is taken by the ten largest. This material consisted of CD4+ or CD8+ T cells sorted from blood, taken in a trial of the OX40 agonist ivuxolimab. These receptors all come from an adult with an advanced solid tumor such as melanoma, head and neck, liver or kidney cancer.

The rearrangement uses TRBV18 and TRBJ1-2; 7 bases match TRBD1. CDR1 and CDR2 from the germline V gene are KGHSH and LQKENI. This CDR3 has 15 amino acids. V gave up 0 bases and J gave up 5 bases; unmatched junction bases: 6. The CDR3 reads CASSPPGQRAYGYTF. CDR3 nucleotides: TGTGCCAGCTCACCACCGGGACAGAGAGCTTATGGCTACACCTTC.

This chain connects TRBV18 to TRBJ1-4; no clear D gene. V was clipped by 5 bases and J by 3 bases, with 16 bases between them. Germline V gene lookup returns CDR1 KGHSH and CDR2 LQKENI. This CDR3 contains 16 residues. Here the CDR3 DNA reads TGTGCCAGCTCATCCGGATCCGCCGTATCTAATGAAAAACTGTTTTTT. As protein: CASSSGSAVSNEKLFF.

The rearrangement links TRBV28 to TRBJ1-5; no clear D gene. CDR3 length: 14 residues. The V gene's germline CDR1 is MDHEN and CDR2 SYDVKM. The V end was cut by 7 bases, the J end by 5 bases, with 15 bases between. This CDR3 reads CASTPGSRYQPQHF. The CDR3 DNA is TGTGCCAGCACCCCGGGATCAAGGTATCAGCCCCAGCATTTT. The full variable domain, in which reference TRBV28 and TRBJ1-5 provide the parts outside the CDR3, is DVKVTQSSRYLVKRTGEKVFLECVQDMDHENMFWYRQDPGLGLRLIYFSYDVKMKEKGDIPEGYSVSREKKERFSLILESASTNQTSMYLCASTPGSRYQPQHFGDGTRLSIL.

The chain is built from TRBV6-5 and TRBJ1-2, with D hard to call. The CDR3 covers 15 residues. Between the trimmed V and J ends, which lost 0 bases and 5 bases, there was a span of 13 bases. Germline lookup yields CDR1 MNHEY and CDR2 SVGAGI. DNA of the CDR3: TGTGCCAGCAGTTACTCGGGAGGTTTTGGGTATGGCTACACCTTC. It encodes CASSYSGGFGYGYTF.

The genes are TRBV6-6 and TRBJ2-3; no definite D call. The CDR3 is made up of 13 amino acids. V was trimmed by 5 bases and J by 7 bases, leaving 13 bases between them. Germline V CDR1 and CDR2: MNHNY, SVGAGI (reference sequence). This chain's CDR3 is CASSTKVSYTQYF. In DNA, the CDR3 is TGTGCCAGCAGTACCAAGGTTTCCTATACGCAGTATTTT.

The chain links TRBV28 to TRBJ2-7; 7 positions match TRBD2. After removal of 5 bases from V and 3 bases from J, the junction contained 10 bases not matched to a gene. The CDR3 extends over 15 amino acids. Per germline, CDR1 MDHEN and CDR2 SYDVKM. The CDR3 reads CASSPAGTIDYEQYF. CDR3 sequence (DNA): TGTGCCAGCAGTCCGGCCGGGACTATCGACTACGAGCAGTACTTC.

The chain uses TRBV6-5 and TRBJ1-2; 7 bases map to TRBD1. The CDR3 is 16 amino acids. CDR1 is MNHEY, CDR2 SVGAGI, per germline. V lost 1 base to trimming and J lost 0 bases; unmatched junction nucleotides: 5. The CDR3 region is CASSYYRGTPNYGYTF. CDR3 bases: TGTGCCAGCAGTTACTACAGGGGAACTCCTAACTATGGCTACACCTTC.

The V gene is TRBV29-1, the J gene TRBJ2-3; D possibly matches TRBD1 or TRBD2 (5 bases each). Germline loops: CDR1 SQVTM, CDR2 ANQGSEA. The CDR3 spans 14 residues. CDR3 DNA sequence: TGCAGTATTCCCCTACCGGGACGCACAGATACGCAGTATTTT. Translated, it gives CSIPLPGRTDTQYF.

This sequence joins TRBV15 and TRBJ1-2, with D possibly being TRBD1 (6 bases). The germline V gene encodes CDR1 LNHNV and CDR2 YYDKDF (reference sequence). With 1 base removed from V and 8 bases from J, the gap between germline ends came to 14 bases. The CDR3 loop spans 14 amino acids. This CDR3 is CATSRAGALRGYTF. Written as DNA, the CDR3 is TGTGCCACCAGCAGAGCGGGGGCCTTGCGCGGCTACACCTTC.

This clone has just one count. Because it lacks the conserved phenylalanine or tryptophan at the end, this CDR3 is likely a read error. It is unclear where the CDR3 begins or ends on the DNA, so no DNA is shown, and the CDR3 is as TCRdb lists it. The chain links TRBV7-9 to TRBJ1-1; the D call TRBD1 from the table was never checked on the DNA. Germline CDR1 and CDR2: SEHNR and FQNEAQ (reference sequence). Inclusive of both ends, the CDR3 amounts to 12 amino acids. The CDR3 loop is CASSLGTGPYRY.

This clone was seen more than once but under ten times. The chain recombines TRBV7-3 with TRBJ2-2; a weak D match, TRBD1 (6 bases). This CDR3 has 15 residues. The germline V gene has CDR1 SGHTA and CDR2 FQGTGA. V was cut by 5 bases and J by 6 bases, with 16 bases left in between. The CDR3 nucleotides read TGTGCCAGCAGCGAGCGAGGGGGTATCGCCGGGGAGCTGTTTTTT. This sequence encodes CASSERGGIAGELFF.

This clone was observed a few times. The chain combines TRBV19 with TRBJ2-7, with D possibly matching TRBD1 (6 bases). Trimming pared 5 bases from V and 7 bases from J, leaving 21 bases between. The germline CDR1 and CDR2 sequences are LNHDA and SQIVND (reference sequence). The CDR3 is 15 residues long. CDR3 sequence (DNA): TGTGCCAGTAGTCCAGACAGGCATAGGGGTGGGGAGCAGTACTTC. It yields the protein CASSPDRHRGGEQYF.

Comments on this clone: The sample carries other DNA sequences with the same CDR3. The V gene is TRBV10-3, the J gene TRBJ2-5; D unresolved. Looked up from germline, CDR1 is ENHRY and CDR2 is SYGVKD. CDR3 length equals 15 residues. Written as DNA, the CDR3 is TGTGCTGTTAAGAATAGCTCACGGTACCAAGAGACCCAGTACTTC. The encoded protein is CAVKNSSRYQETQYF.

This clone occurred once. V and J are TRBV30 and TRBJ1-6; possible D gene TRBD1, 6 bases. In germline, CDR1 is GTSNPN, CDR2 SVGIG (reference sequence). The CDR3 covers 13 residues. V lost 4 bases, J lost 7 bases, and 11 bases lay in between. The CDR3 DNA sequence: TGTGCCTGGAACGGGGGGCAAAATTCACCCCTCCACTTT. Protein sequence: CAWNGGQNSPLHF.

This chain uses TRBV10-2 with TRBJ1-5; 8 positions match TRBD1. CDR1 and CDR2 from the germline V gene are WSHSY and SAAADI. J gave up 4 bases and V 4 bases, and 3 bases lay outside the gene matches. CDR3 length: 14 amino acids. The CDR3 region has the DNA TGCGCCAGCAGTGCCGACAGGGGTAATCAGCCCCAGCATTTT. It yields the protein CASSADRGNQPQHF.

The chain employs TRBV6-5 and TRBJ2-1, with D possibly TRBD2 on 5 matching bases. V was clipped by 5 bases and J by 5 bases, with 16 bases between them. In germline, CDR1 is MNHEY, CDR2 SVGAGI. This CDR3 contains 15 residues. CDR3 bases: TGTGCCAGCAGTGCCCGGGGTAGCGCCCACAATGAGCAGTTCTTC. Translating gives CASSARGSAHNEQFF.

The CDR3 loop is CASSFDGYNEQFF. In DNA form, the CDR3 reads TGTGCCAGCAGCTTCGACGGGTACAATGAGCAGTTCTTC. The gene calls are TRBV7-3 and TRBJ2-1; no reliable D call. Deletions cut 3 bases from V and 4 bases from J, with 7 bases between. CDR1 SGHTA and CDR2 FQGTGA come from the germline V gene. This CDR3 is built from 13 residues.

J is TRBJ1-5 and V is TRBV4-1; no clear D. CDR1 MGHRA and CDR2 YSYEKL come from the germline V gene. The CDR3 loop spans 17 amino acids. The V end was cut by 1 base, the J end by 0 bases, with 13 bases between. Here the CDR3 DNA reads TGCGCCAGCAGCCAAGGCCCCATCCATTATAGCAATCAGCCCCAGCATTTT. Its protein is CASSQGPIHYSNQPQHF.

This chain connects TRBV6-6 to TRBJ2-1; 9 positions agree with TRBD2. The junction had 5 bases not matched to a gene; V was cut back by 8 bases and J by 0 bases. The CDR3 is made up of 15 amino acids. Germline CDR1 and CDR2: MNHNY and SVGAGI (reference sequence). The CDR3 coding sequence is TGTGCCAGCCTGGTAGCGGGAGACTCCTACAATGAGCAGTTCTTC. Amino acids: CASLVAGDSYNEQFF.

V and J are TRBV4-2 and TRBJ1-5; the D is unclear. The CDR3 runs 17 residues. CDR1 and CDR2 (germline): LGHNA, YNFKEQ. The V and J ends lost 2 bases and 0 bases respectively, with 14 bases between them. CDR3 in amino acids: CASSQFSGAISNQPQHF. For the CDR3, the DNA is TGTGCCAGCAGCCAATTTTCTGGCGCGATTAGCAATCAGCCCCAGCATTTT.

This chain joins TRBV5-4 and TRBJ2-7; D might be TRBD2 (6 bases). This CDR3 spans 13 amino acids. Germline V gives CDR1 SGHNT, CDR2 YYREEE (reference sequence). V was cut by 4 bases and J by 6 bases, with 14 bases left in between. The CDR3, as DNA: TGTGCCAGCAGCCTTCAGACCGGGGGCGAGCAGTACTTC. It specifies CASSLQTGGEQYF.

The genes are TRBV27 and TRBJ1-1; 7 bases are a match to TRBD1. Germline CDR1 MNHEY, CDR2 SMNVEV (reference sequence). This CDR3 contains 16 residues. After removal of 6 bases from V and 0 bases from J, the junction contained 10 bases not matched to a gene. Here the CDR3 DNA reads TGTGCCAGCAGCTATCAGACAGGGACCCTGAACACTGAAGCTTTCTTT. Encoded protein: CASSYQTGTLNTEAFF.

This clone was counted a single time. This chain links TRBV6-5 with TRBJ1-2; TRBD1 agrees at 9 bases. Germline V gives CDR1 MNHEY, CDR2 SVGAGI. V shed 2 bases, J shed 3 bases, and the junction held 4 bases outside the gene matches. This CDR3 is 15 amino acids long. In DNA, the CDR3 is TGTGCCAGCAGTTACCGGGACAGGGCAGACTATGGCTACACCTTC. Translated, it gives CASSYRDRADYGYTF.

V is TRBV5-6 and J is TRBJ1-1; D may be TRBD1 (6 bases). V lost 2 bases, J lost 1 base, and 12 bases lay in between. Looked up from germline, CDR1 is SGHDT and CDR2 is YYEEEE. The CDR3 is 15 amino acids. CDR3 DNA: TGTGCCAGCAGCTTCAGGGGAGTTCAGAACACTGAAGCTTTCTTT. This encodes CASSFRGVQNTEAFF. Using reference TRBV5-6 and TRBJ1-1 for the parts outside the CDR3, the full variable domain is DAGVTQSPTHLIKTRGQQVTLRCSPKSGHDTVSWYQQALGQGPQFIFQYYEEEERQRGNFPDRFSGHQFPNYSSELNVNALLLGDSALYLCASSFRGVQNTEAFFGQGTRLTVV.

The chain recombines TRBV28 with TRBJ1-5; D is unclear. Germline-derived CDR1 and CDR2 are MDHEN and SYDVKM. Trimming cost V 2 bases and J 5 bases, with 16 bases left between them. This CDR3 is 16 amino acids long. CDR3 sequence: CASSLNGVSRDQPQHF. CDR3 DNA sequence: TGTGCCAGCAGTTTAAACGGGGTGAGTCGGGATCAGCCCCAGCATTTT.

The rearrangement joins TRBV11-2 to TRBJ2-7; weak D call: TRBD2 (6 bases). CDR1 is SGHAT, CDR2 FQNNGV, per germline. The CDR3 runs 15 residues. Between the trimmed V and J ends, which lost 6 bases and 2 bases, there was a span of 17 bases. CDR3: CASRGGLTGAYEQYF. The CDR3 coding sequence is TGTGCCAGCAGGGGTGGACTAACGGGAGCCTACGAGCAGTACTTC.

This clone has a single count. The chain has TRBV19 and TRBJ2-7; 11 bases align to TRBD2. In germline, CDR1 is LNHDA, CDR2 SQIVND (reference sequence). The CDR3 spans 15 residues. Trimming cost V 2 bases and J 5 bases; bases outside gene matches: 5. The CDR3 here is CASSILASGRNEQYF. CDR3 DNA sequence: TGTGCCAGTAGTATACTGGCTAGCGGGAGGAACGAGCAGTACTTC.

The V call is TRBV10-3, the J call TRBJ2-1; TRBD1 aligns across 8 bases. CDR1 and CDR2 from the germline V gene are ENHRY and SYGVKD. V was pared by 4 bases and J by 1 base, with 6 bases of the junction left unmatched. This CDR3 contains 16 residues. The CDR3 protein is CAISVLGTGSYNEQFF. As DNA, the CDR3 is TGTGCCATCAGTGTCCTCGGGACAGGATCCTACAATGAGCAGTTCTTC.

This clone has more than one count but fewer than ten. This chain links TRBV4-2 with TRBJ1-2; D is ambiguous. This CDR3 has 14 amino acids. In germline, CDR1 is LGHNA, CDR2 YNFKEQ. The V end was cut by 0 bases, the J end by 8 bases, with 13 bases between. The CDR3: CASSQDRRLGGYTF. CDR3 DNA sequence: TGTGCCAGCAGCCAAGATAGAAGGCTAGGGGGCTACACCTTC.

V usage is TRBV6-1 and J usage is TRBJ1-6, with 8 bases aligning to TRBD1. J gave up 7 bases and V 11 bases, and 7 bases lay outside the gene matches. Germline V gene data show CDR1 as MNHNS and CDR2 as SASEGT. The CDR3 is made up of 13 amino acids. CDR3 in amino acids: CAGRTGHNSPLHF. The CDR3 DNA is TGTGCCGGGAGGACAGGGCACAATTCACCCCTCCACTTT.

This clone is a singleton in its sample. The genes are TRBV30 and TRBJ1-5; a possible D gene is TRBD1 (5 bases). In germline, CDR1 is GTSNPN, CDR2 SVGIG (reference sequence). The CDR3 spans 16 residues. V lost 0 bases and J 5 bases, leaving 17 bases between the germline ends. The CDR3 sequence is CAWSVRGLGVHQPQHF. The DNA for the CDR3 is TGTGCCTGGAGTGTAAGAGGGTTGGGGGTACATCAGCCCCAGCATTTT. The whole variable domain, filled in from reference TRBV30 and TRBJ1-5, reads SQTIHQWPATLVQPVGSPLSLECTVEGTSNPNLYWYRQAAGRGLQLLFYSVGIGQISSEVPQNLSASRPQDRQFILSSKKLLLSDSGFYLCAWSVRGLGVHQPQHFGDGTRLSIL.